The sequence of this T cell receptor beta chain was determined in a study of shared clonotypes between healthy human individuals. Study-level points and caveats: In contrast to clonotypes shared by all four donors, non-shared clonotypes had lower generation probabilities.

Assay: immunoSEQ multiplex PCR; the TCRdb copy retains only in-frame clones and omits some. The table shows more than 2 million clones, with around 93% occurring only once. The naive CD8 fraction comprised CD45RO-negative cells positively selected for CCR7 and excluded terminally differentiated effector memory CD45RA+ cells. Nashville, Tennessee was home to all donors, who were Caucasian adults. Remarks on this clone: Its antigen is unknown.

V was pared by 1 base and J by 2 bases, with 18 bases between. The CDR3 consists of 17 residues. The V gene's germline CDR1 is SGHVS and CDR2 FQNEAQ. V usage is TRBV7-8 and J usage is TRBJ2-7; possible D gene TRBD2, 6 bases. The receptor's source is a young man in good health. Some clones in this sample may be carry-over from other donors' samples. Material for sequencing was naive CD8+ T cells from PBMCs. The chain's CDR3 is CASSLDGASEKTYEQYF. The CDR3, as DNA: TGTGCCAGCAGCTTAGATGGGGCTAGCGAGAAGACCTACGAGCAGTACTTC.